This T cell receptor (beta chain) was sequenced during a study of CD8 T cells in Susac syndrome. Random hexamers were used to reverse transcribe roughly 0.45 to 1 ug of RNA. In TCRdb, the immunoSEQ multiplex PCR reads were re-called with MiXCR into one record per CDR3 protein. Found here are 150,000 to 200,000 distinct CDR3 sequences, around 94% of them singletons; the top ten hold over 0.12%. Trimming took off 3 bases at V and 4 bases at J, with 9 bases between the two ends. Germline V lookup: CDR1 LGHNA, CDR2 YSLEER. This CDR3 has 13 amino acids. Sample: CD4+ T cells from PBMCs. The TCR comes from a human donor in good health. The chain couples TRBV4-3 to TRBJ1-1; D is ambiguous. The CDR3 loop reads CASSHLPGTEAFF. DNA of the CDR3: TGCGCCAGCAGCCACCTCCCCGGCACTGAAGCTTTCTTT.